The clone carrying this TCR beta chain was seen ten or more times. The sample comes from a study of T cells in Graves' hyperthyroidism and ophthalmopathy. Authors of the study amplified TCR beta CDR3 regions from RNA transcripts. A first-round RT-PCR of the TCR CDR3 used the HTBI primer set. One entry per CDR3 protein results from TCRdb running MiXCR on the multiplex PCR reads. This sample has 75,000 to 100,000 distinct CDR3 sequences, with approximately 56% found just once. The CDR3 extends over 14 amino acids. Germline V CDR1 and CDR2: SGHRS, YFSETQ. Trimming shortened V by 3 bases and J by 0 bases, and 9 bases separated the two germline ends.

The clonotype originates from a woman aged 40 to 50 with Graves' hyperthyroidism. The V gene is TRBV5-1, the J gene TRBJ1-1; the D gene is possibly TRBD1 (6 bases). The material sequenced was blood. CDR3 protein: CASSSQGMNTEAFF. The CDR3 DNA reads TGCGCCAGCAGCTCTCAGGGGATGAACACTGAAGCTTTCTTT.